This entry concerns a single T cell receptor (beta chain). Its antigen remains unknown. The junction and the germline gene differ at one end; a read error may be behind it. The CDR3 extends over 14 amino acids. The germline V gene has CDR1 MNHEY and CDR2 SMNVEV (reference sequence). This sample was included in a study of CD8 T cells in Susac syndrome. General study findings and limits: The study's TCR sequencing and HLA analysis covered a relatively small number of individuals, and the study acknowledged this.

Sequencing of TCR beta was undertaken in CD8+ and CD4+ T cells derived from blood. With random hexamers, 0.5 to 1 ug RNA was reverse transcribed. The authors amplified TCR beta CDR3 across 54 Vbeta and 13 Jbeta using immunoSEQ multiplex PCR. One entry per CDR3 protein, called by TCRdb with MiXCR from the immunoSEQ multiplex PCR reads. The sample carries fewer than 150,000 distinct CDR3 sequences, 90% to 95% recorded once. Sequencing was done on a sample of CD8+ T cells from PBMCs. This TCR came from a human donor with multiple sclerosis. The gene calls are TRBV27 and TRBJ1-2, with D perhaps TRBD1 (5 bases). CDR3 DNA: TGTGCCAGCAGTCTATTGGGACTAAACTTTGGCTACACCTTC. This sequence encodes CASSLLGLNFGYTF.